This T cell receptor beta chain originates from a study of blood T cells in healthy people across ages. Overall study results and limits: Underestimates were what the diversity estimates from one million T cells were considered to be. Roughly linear declines in TCR beta diversity per million T cells occurred with age.

A second roughly 6 to 11 cycle PCR used barcoded and J-beta primers. Unique molecular identifiers of 12 random nucleotides labeled each cDNA. Each CDR3 protein is one row after TCRdb ran MiXCR on the 5' RACE reads. The table shows roughly 1,800,000 distinct CDR3 sequences, with 49% occurring only once. The extraction recovered at least 5 micrograms of total RNA per sample. Note on this clonotype: Its antigen is as yet unknown.

The CDR3 sequence is 15 residues long. CDR1 SGHTA and CDR2 FQGNSA come from the germline V gene. Trimming removed 5 bases at V and 8 bases at J, with 19 bases between. The source of this sequence is a woman in her forties in good health. The sample taken for sequencing was blood. The chain uses TRBV7-2 and TRBJ2-1, with D hard to call. CDR3 DNA sequence: TGTGCCAGCAGCCCAAAGTATGGATATGGGGATGAGCAGTTCTTC. This encodes CASSPKYGYGDEQFF.